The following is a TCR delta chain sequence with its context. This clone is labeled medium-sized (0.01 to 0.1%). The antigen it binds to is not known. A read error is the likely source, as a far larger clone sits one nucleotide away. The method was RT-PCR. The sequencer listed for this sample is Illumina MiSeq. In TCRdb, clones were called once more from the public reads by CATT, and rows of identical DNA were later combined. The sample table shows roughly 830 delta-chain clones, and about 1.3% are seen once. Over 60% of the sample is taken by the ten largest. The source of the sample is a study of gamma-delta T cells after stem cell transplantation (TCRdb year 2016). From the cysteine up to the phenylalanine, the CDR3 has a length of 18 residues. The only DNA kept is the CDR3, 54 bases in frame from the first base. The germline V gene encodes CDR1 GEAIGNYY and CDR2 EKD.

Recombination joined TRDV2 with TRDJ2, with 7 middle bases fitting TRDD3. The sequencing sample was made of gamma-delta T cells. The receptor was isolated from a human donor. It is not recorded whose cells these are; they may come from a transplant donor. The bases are TGTGCCCGTGACACTCTGGGGGCCACCCCCTCTTTGACAGCACAACTCTTCTTT. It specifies CARDTLGATPSLTAQLFF.